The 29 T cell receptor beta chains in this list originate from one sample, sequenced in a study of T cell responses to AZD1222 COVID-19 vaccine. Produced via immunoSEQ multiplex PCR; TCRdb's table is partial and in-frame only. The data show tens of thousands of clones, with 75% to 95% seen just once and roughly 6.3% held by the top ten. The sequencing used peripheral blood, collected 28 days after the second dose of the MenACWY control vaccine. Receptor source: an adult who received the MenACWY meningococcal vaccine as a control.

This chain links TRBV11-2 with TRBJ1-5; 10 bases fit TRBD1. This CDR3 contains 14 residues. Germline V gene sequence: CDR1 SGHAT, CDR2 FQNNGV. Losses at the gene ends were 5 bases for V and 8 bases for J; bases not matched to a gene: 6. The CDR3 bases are TGTGCCAGCAGCCCGGGGACAGGGGAGGAGCCCCAGCATTTT. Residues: CASSPGTGEEPQHF. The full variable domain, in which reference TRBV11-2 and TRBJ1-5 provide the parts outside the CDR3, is EAGVAQSPRYKIIEKRQSVAFWCNPISGHATLYWYQQILGQGPKLLIQFQNNGVVDDSQLPKDRFSAERLKGVDSTLKIQPAKLEDSAVYLCASSPGTGEEPQHFGDGTRLSIL.

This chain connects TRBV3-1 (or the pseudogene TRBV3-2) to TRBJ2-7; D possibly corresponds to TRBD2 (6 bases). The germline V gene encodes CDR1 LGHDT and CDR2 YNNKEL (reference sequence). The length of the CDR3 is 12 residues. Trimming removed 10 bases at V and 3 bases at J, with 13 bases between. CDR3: CAMAWGVYEQYF. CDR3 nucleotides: TGTGCCATGGCGTGGGGGGTCTACGAGCAGTACTTC.

CDR3 nucleotides: TGTGCCAGCAGCAAAGAGGCCGGGGAGCTGTTTTTT. It translates to CASSKEAGELFF. J is TRBJ2-2 and V is TRBV21-1. TRBV21-1 is an annotated pseudogene. The CDR3 is 12 residues long.

This CDR3 reads CASSGQGLKLFF. The CDR3 DNA reads as TGTGCCAGCAGCGGACAGGGGTTAAAACTGTTTTTT. The chain employs TRBV7-2 and TRBJ1-4; 9 bases map to TRBD1. The CDR3 contains 12 residues. V shed 5 bases and J 10 bases; nucleotides not matched to a gene: 2. Germline-derived CDR1 and CDR2 are SGHTA and FQGNSA.

CDR3 loop: CASSHRGKPFF. The DNA for the CDR3 is TGTGCCAGCAGTCACAGGGGAAAGCCGTTCTTC. The chain has TRBV6-5 and TRBJ2-1; 7 positions agree with TRBD1. Germline values: CDR1 MNHEY, CDR2 SVGAGI. J gave up 15 bases and V 5 bases, and 7 bases lay outside the gene matches. CDR3 size: 11 residues.

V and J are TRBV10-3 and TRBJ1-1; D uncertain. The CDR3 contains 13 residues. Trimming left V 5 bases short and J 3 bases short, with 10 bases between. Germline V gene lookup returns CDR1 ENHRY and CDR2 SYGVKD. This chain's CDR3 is CAISTPSYTEAFF. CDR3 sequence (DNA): TGTGCCATCAGTACTCCGTCATACACTGAAGCTTTCTTT.

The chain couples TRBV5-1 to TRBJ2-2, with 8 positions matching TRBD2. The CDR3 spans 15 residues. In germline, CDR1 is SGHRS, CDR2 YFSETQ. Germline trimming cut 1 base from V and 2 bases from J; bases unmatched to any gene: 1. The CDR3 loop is CASSLREGNTGELFF. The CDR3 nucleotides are TGCGCCAGCAGCTTGCGGGAGGGAAACACCGGGGAGCTGTTTTTT.

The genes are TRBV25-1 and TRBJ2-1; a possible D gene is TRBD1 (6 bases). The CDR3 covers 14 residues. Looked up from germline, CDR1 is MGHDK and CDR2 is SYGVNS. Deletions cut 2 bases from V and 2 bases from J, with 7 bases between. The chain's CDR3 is CASSEAGAYNEQFF. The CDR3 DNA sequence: TGTGCCAGCAGTGAAGCAGGGGCCTACAATGAGCAGTTCTTC.

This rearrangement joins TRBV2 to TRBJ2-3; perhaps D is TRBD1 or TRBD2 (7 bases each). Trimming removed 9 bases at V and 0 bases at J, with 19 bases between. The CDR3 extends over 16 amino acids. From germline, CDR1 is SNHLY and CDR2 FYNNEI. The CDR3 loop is CASGGRGRDSTDTQYF. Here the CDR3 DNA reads TGTGCCAGTGGGGGGAGGGGGCGAGATAGCACAGATACGCAGTATTTT.

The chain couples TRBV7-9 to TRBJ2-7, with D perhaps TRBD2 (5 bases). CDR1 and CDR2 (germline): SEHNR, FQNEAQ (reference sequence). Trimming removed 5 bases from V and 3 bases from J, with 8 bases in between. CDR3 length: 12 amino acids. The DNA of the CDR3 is TGTGCCAGCAGCCAAAGCGGCTACGAGCAGTACTTC. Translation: CASSQSGYEQYF.

Written as DNA, the CDR3 is TGTGCCTGGAATGGCGGGAGCCGGGAGGGCTACACCTTC. It codes for CAWNGGSREGYTF. This chain joins TRBV30 and TRBJ1-2; D call uncertain. The germline V gene has CDR1 GTSNPN and CDR2 SVGIG (reference sequence). Trimming stripped 4 bases from V and 8 bases from J, with 17 bases between. This CDR3 comprises 13 residues. Filled out from reference TRBV30 and TRBJ1-2, the complete variable domain reads SQTIHQWPATLVQPVGSPLSLECTVEGTSNPNLYWYRQAAGRGLQLLFYSVGIGQISSEVPQNLSASRPQDRQFILSSKKLLLSDSGFYLCAWNGGSREGYTFGSGTRLTVV.

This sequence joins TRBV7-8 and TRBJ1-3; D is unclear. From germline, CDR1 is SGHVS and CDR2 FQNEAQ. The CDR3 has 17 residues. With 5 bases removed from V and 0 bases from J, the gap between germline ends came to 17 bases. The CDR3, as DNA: TGTGCCAGCAGCCACCTTGTGGCGGGAGCCTCTGGAAACACCATATATTTT. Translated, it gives CASSHLVAGASGNTIYF.

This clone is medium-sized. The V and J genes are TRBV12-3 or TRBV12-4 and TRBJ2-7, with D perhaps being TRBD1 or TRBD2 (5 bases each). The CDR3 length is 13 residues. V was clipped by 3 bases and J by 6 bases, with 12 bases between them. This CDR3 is CASSLRGRSEQYF. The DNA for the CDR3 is TGTGCCAGCAGTTTGAGGGGACGGAGCGAGCAGTACTTC.

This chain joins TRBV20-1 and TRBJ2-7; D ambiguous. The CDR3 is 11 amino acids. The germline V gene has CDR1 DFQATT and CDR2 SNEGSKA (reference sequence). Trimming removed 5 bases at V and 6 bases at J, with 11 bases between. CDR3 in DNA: TGCAGTGCTGAGTATAGGGCCGAGCAGTACTTC. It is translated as CSAEYRAEQYF.

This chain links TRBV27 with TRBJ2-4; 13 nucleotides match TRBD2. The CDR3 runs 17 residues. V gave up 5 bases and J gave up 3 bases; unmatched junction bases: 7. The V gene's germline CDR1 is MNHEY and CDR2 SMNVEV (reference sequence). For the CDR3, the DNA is TGTGCCAGCAGTCCCGGGACTAGCGGGAATCGCAAAAACATTCAGTACTTC. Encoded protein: CASSPGTSGNRKNIQYF.

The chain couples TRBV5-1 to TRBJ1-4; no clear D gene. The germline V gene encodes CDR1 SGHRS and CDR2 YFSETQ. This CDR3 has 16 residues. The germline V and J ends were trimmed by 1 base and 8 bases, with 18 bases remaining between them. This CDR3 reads CASSLMVAAQGEKLFF. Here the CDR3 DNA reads TGCGCCAGCAGCTTGATGGTGGCAGCTCAAGGGGAAAAACTGTTTTTT.

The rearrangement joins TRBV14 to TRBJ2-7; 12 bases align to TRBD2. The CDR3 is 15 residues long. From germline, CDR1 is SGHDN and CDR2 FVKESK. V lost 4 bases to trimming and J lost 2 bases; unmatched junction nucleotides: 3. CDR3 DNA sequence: TGTGCCAGCAGCCCTGGACTAGCGGGAACCTACGAGCAGTACTTC. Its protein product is CASSPGLAGTYEQYF. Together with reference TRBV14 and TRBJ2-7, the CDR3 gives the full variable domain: EAGVTQFPSHSVIEKGQTVTLRCDPISGHDNLYWYRRVMGKEIKFLLHFVKESKQDESGMPNNRFLAERTGGTYSTLKVQPAELEDSGVYFCASSPGLAGTYEQYFGPGTRLTVT.

CDR3 bases: TGTGCCAGCAGTATCCAGGGGGTGAACACTGAAGCTTTCTTT. Translation: CASSIQGVNTEAFF. This chain links TRBV2 with TRBJ1-1; 7 nucleotides match TRBD1. The CDR3 runs 14 residues. V dropped 5 bases and J dropped 0; count of bases not matched to a gene: 3. Germline V gives CDR1 SNHLY, CDR2 FYNNEI.

CDR3 DNA sequence: TGTGCCAGCAGCCCAAGGATAGACAGCGAAGCTTTCTTT. Amino acids: CASSPRIDSEAFF. The rearrangement uses TRBV5-4 and TRBJ1-1, with D tentatively TRBD1 (5 bases). The CDR3 has 13 residues. Germline CDR1 and CDR2: SGHNT and YYREEE (reference sequence). V was pared by 4 bases and J by 8 bases, with 15 bases between. Full variable domain (outside the CDR3, taken from reference TRBV5-4 and TRBJ1-1): ETGVTQSPTHLIKTRGQQVTLRCSSQSGHNTVSWYQQALGQGPQFIFQYYREEENGRGNFPPRFSGLQFPNYSSELNVNALELDDSALYLCASSPRIDSEAFFGQGTRLTVV.

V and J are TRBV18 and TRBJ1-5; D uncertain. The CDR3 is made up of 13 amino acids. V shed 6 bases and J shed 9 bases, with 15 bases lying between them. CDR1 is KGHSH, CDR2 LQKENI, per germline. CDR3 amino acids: CASSPVPQPPQHF. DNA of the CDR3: TGTGCCAGCTCCCCGGTCCCTCAACCGCCCCAGCATTTT.

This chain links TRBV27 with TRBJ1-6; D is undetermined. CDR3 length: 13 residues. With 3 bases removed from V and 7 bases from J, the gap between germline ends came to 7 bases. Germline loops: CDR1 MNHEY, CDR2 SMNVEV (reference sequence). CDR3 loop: CASSFSTNSPLHF. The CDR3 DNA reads TGTGCCAGCAGTTTTAGTACAAATTCACCCCTCCACTTT.

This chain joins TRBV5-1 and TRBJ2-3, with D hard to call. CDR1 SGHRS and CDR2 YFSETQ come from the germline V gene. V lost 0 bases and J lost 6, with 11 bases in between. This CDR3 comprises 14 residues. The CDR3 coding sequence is TGCGCCAGCAGCTTGGAAAGGTTCGTCGATACGCAGTATTTT. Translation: CASSLERFVDTQYF.

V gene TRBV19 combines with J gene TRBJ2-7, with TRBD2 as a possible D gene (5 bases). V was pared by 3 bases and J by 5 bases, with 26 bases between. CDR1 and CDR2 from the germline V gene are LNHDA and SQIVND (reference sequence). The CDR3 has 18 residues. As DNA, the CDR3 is TGTGCCAGTAGTATCCTGGTCCGCGTGGTGGGAGAAAAGAACGAGCAGTACTTC. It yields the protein CASSILVRVVGEKNEQYF.

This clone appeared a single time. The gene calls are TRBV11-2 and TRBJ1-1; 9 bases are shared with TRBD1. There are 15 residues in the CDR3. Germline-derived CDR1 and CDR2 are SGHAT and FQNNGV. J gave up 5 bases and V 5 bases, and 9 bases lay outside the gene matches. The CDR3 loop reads CASSAIGTGKTEAFF. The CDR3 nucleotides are TGTGCCAGCAGCGCCATAGGGACAGGGAAAACTGAAGCTTTCTTT.

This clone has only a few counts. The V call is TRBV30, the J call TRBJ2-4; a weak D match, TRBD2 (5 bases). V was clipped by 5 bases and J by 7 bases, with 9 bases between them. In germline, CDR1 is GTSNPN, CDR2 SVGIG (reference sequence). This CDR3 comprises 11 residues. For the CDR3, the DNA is TGTGCCTGGGGAGGATCCAACATTCAGTACTTC. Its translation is CAWGGSNIQYF.

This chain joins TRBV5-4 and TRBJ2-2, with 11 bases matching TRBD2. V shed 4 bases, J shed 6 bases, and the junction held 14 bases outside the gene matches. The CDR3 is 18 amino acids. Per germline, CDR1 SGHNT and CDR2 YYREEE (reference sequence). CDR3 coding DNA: TGTGCCAGCAGCCGTTTAGCGGGAGGGCCGATCTCGTCCGGGGAGCTGTTTTTT. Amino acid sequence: CASSRLAGGPISSGELFF. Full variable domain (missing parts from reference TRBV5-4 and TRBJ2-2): ETGVTQSPTHLIKTRGQQVTLRCSSQSGHNTVSWYQQALGQGPQFIFQYYREEENGRGNFPPRFSGLQFPNYSSELNVNALELDDSALYLCASSRLAGGPISSGELFFGEGSRLTVL.

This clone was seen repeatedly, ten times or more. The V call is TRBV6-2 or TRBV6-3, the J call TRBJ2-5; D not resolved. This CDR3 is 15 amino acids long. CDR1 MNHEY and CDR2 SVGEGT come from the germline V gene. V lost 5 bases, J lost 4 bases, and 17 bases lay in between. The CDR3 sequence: CASSTPPDLLETQYF. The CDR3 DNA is TGTGCCAGCAGTACCCCCCCTGACTTGCTAGAGACCCAGTACTTC.

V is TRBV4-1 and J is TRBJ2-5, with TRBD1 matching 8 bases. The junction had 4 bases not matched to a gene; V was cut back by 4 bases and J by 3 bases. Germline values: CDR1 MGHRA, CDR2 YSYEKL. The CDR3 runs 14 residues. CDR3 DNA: TGCGCCAGCAGCCTCGGGACAGGCGAAGAGACCCAGTACTTC. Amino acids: CASSLGTGEETQYF.

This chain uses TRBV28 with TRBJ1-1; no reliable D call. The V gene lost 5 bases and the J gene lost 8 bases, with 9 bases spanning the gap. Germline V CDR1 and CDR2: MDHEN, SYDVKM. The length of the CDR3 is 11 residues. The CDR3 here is CASSLSEEAFF. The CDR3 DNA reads TGTGCCAGCAGTCTATCAGAAGAAGCTTTCTTT.